This T cell receptor (beta chain) came from a study of Ad26.COV2.S vaccination and SARS-CoV-2 variants. Turning to the study itself: By the intramuscular route, Ad26.COV2.S was given once, or twice 56 days apart.

Study-wide results and caveats: Breadth and depth estimates from TCRs may understate total T cell responses. Recipients of vaccine and of placebo showed similar breadth of their non-spike TCR repertoires.

Indicated treatment: some 20 received Ad26.COV2.S at low or high dose, single or two shots; roughly five received placebo; per-sample allocation not given. The samples date from day 63 after the first vaccine or placebo injection. An adult aged 18-55 years in Boston served as the donor. With regard to this clone: Its antigen is still unknown.

V shed 1 base and J shed 5 bases, with 7 bases lying between them. This CDR3 has 13 amino acids. TCRdb's copy holds only in-frame clones and misses some; the assay was immunoSEQ multiplex PCR. In the table there are 320,000 or so clones, under 90% of which are singletons. The TCR was taken from a person aged 18-65 years who received the Ad26.COV2.S COVID-19 vaccine or a placebo. The sample consisted of peripheral blood, taken in a trial of Ad26.COV2.S vaccine versus placebo. The gene calls are TRBV12-3 or TRBV12-4 and TRBJ2-3; the D is unclear. The CDR3 nucleotides read TGTGCCAGCAGTTTAGTAGACCGAGATACGCAGTATTTT. Protein sequence: CASSLVDRDTQYF.